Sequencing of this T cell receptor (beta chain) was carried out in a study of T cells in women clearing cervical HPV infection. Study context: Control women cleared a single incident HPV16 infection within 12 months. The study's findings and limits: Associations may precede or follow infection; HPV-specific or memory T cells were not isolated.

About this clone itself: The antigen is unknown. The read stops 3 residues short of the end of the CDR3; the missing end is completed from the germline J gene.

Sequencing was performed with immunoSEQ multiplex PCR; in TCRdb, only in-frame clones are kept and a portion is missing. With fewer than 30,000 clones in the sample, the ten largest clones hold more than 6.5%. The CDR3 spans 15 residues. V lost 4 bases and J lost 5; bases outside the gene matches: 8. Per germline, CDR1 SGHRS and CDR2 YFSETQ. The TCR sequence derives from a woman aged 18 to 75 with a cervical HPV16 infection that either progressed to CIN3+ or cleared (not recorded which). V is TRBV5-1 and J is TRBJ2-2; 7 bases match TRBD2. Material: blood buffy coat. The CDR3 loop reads CASSPSSLATGELFF. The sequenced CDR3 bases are TGCGCCAGCAGCCCCTCCTCACTAGCGACCGGGGAG. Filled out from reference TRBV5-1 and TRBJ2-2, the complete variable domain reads KAGVTQTPRYLIKTRGQQVTLSCSPISGHRSVSWYQQTPGQGLQFLFEYFSETQRNKGNFPGRFSGRQFSNSRSEMNVSTLELGDSALYLCASSPSSLATGELFFGEGSRLTVL.